The 13 T cell receptor beta chains reported below all come from one sample, sequenced in a study of identical twins. TCRdb processed the 5' RACE reads anew with MiXCR; each CDR3 protein has one entry. The profile shows around 680,000 distinct CDR3 sequences, less than 10% of them singletons. These data were likewise used in another study, on yellow fever vaccine responses in identical twins.

The specimen sequenced was PBMCs. The receptor set was obtained from a woman under 30 in good health.

The chain has TRBV6-6 and TRBJ1-5; no clear D. Trimming cost V 11 bases and J 4 bases, with 15 bases left between them. The CDR3 spans 13 residues. Germline-derived CDR1 and CDR2 are MNHNY and SVGAGI (reference sequence). The CDR3 loop is CAGTADGNQPQHF. For the CDR3, the DNA is TGTGCCGGTACCGCGGACGGAAATCAGCCCCAGCATTTT.

CDR3 in amino acids: CATSREESGSYEQYF. CDR3 in DNA: TGTGCCACCAGCAGAGAGGAGTCAGGATCCTACGAGCAGTACTTC. V usage is TRBV15 and J usage is TRBJ2-7; D not certain. V was cut by 0 bases and J by 1 base, with 10 bases left in between. In germline, CDR1 is LNHNV, CDR2 YYDKDF (reference sequence). The CDR3 has 15 amino acids.

This clonotype occurred many times. This chain uses TRBV12-3 or TRBV12-4 with TRBJ2-5; possibly TRBD1 for D (6 bases). The CDR3 covers 13 residues. Trimming removed 5 bases at V and 2 bases at J, with 9 bases between. CDR3 amino acids: CASSVDRQETQYF. The CDR3 DNA follows: TGTGCCAGCAGTGTCGACAGGCAAGAGACCCAGTACTTC.

In its sample, this clonotype was seen a few times. The J gene is TRBJ2-1, the V gene TRBV7-6; 7 nucleotides match TRBD1. From germline, CDR1 is SGHVS and CDR2 FNYEAQ. V shed 0 bases, J shed 2 bases, and the junction held 7 bases outside the gene matches. This CDR3 region has 17 residues. The CDR3 sequence is CASSLAGQASPYNEQFF. CDR3 DNA sequence: TGTGCCAGCAGCTTAGCAGGACAGGCATCACCCTACAATGAGCAGTTCTTC.

In nucleotides, the CDR3 is TGCGCCAGCAGCTTGGAATCGGGCAGTACTGAAAAACTGTTTTTT. Translating it yields CASSLESGSTEKLFF. The chain links TRBV5-1 to TRBJ1-4; D gene uncertain. Germline V gene sequence: CDR1 SGHRS, CDR2 YFSETQ. Trimming removed 0 bases from V and 7 bases from J, with 13 bases in between. CDR3 length: 15 amino acids.

This clonotype was counted ten times or more. The chain uses TRBV4-3 and TRBJ2-1, with a tentative D call TRBD2 (5 bases). V lost 1 base, J lost 7 bases, and 20 bases lay in between. Germline CDR1 reads LGHNA; CDR2 reads YSLEER. CDR3 length: 17 amino acids. In nucleotides, the CDR3 is TGCGCCAGCAGCCAAGGGTTTCAACTAGTTGGCGATAATGAGCAGTTCTTC. Translating it yields CASSQGFQLVGDNEQFF.

The CDR3 here is CASSYGVQGEGYTF. The CDR3 nucleotides are TGTGCCAGCAGTTACGGGGTACAGGGAGAGGGCTACACCTTC. J is TRBJ1-2 and V is TRBV6-5; D possibly corresponds to TRBD1 (6 bases). Trimming removed 2 bases from V and 8 bases from J, with 15 bases in between. The CDR3 extends over 14 amino acids. Germline V lookup: CDR1 MNHEY, CDR2 SVGAGI.

The CDR3 DNA is TGTGCCAGCTCCCCCGGCAGGGTGGACACTGAAGCTTTCTTT. Residues: CASSPGRVDTEAFF. This chain connects TRBV18 to TRBJ1-1; a possible D gene is TRBD1 (5 bases). Trimming removed 6 bases from V and 3 bases from J, with 14 bases in between. Germline-derived CDR1 and CDR2 are KGHSH and LQKENI. The CDR3 consists of 14 residues.

This clonotype was found many times. V gene TRBV7-2 combines with J gene TRBJ2-1; unclear D gene. The V gene's germline CDR1 is SGHTA and CDR2 FQGNSA. The germline V and J ends were trimmed by 6 bases and 9 bases, with 15 bases remaining between them. The CDR3 consists of 13 residues. The CDR3 nucleotides read TGTGCCAGCAGTTTTCCCCCCAAGGGTGAGCAGTTCTTC. Translation: CASSFPPKGEQFF.

This clonotype was seen ten or more times. This sequence joins TRBV9 and TRBJ1-1; TRBD1 matches at 9 bases. V gave up 4 bases and J gave up 4 bases; unmatched junction bases: 8. The CDR3 loop spans 15 amino acids. The germline CDR1 and CDR2 sequences are SGDLS and YYNGEE. This chain's CDR3 is CASSRDRVAGTEAFF. CDR3 nucleotides: TGTGCCAGCAGCCGGGACAGGGTAGCGGGCACTGAAGCTTTCTTT.

This clonotype has only a few counts. The genes are TRBV10-3 and TRBJ2-7; D might be TRBD1 (5 bases). Trimming pared 2 bases from V and 1 base from J, leaving 9 bases between. Germline V CDR1 and CDR2: ENHRY, SYGVKD. CDR3 size: 14 residues. CDR3 loop: CAISEAQGSYEQYF. The CDR3 DNA follows: TGTGCCATCAGTGAGGCCCAGGGTTCCTACGAGCAGTACTTC.

V gene TRBV5-5 combines with J gene TRBJ2-2, with TRBD2 as a possible D gene (6 bases). The germline V gene encodes CDR1 SGHKS and CDR2 YYEKEE (reference sequence). Trimming removed 4 bases at V and 2 bases at J, with 12 bases between. This CDR3 contains 15 residues. The CDR3 region is CASSKKEGNTGELFF. CDR3 sequence (DNA): TGTGCCAGCAGCAAGAAGGAGGGCAACACCGGGGAGCTGTTTTTT.

The chain links TRBV25-1 to TRBJ2-5; the D is unclear. The V end lost 4 bases, the J end lost 5 bases, and 17 bases lay between the germline ends. Per the germline V gene, CDR1 is MGHDK and CDR2 is SYGVNS. The CDR3 sequence is 15 residues long. The CDR3 coding sequence is TGTGCCAGCAGTGCTTCGTCGGGTTGGGCGGAGACCCAGTACTTC. It codes for CASSASSGWAETQYF.